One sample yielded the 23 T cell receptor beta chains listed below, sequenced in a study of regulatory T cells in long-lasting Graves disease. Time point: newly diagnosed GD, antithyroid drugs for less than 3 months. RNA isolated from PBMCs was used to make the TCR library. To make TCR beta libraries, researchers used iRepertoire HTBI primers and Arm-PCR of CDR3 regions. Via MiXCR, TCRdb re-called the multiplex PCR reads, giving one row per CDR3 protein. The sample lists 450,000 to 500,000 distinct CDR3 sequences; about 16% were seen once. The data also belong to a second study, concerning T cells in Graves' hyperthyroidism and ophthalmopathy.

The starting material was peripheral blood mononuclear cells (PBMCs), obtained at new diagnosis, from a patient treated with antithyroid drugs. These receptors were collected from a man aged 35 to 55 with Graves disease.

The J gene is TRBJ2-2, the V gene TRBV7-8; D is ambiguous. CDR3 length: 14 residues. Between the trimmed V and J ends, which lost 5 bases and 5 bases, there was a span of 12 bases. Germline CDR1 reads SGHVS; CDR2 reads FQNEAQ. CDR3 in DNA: TGTGCCAGCAGCCAACGAACACGGACCGGGGAGCTGTTTTTT. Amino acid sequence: CASSQRTRTGELFF.

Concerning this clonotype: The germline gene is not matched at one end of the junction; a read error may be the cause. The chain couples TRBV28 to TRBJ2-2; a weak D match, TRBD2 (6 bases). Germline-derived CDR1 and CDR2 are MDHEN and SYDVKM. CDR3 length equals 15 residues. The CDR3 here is CASSAAGLNTGELVF. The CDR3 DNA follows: TGTGCCAGCAGTGCCGCCGGACTAAACACCGGGGAGCTGGTTTTT.

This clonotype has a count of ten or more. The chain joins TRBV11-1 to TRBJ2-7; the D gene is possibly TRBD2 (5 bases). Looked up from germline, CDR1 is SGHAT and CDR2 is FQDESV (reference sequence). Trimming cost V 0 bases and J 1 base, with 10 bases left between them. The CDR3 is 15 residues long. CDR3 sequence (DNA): TGTGCCAGCAGCTTAGCGGAGGATCCTTCCTACGAGCAGTACTTC. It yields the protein CASSLAEDPSYEQYF.

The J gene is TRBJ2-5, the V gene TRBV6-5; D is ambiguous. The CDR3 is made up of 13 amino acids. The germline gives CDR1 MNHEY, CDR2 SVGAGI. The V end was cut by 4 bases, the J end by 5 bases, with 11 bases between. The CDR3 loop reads CASSSKGRETQYF. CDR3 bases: TGTGCCAGCAGTTCCAAGGGCAGGGAGACCCAGTACTTC.

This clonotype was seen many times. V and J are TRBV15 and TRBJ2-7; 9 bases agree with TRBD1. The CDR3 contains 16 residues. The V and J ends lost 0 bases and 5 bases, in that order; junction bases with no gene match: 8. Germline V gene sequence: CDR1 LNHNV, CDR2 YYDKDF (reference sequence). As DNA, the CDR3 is TGTGCCACCAGCAGAGATAGGGGGGACAGGGCTGACGAGCAGTACTTC. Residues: CATSRDRGDRADEQYF.

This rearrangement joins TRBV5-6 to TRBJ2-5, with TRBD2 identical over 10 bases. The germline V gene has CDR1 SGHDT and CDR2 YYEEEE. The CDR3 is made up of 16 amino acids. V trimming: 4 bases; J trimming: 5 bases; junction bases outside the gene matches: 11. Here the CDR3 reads CASSQWASGRGETQYF. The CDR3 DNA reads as TGTGCCAGCAGCCAGTGGGCTAGCGGGAGAGGGGAGACCCAGTACTTC.

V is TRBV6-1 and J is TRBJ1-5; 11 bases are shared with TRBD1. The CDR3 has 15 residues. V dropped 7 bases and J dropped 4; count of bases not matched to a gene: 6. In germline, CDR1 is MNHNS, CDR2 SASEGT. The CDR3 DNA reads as TGTGCCAGCAACAGGGACAGGGGGGTGAATCAGCCCCAGCATTTT. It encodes CASNRDRGVNQPQHF.

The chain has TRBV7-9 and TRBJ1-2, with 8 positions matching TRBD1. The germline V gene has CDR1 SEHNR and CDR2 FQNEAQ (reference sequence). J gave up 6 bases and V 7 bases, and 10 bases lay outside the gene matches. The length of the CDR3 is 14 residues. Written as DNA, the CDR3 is TGTGCCAGCACCAAGCCAGGGGGCACCCATGGCTACACCTTC. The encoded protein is CASTKPGGTHGYTF.

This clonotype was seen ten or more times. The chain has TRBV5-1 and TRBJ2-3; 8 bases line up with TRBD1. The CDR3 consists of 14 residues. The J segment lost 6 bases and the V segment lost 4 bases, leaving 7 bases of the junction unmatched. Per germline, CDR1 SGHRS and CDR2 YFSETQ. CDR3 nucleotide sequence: TGCGCCAGCAGCCCAGGACAGGGCTTCGATACGCAGTATTTT. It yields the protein CASSPGQGFDTQYF.

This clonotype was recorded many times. This CDR3 is CATSDGNSYEQYF. CDR3 sequence (DNA): TGTGCCACCAGTGATGGTAACTCCTACGAGCAGTACTTC. The rearrangement links TRBV24-1 to TRBJ2-7; D gene uncertain. V dropped 3 bases and J dropped 0 bases, with 5 bases sitting between them. CDR1 and CDR2 from the germline V gene are KGHDR and SFDVKD. CDR3 length: 13 residues.

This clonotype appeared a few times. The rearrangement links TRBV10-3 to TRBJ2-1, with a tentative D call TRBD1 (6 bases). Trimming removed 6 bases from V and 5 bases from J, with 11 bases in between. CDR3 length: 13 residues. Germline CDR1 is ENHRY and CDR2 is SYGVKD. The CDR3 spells CAIRGSGDNEQFF. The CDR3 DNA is TGTGCCATCAGGGGCTCAGGGGACAATGAGCAGTTCTTC.

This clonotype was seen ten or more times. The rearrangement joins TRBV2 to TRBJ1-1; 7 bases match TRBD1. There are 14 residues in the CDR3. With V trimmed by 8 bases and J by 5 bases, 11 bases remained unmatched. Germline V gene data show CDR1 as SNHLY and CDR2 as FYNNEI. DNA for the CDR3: TGTGCCAGCGGGGGCTCAGGGGGTTGGACTGAAGCTTTCTTT. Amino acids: CASGGSGGWTEAFF.

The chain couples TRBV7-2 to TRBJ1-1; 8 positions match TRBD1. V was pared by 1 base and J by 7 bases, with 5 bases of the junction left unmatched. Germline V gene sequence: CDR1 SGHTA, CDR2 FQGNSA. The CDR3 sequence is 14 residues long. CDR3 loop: CASSLGQGAYEAFF. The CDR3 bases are TGTGCCAGCAGCTTAGGGCAGGGGGCTTATGAAGCTTTCTTT.

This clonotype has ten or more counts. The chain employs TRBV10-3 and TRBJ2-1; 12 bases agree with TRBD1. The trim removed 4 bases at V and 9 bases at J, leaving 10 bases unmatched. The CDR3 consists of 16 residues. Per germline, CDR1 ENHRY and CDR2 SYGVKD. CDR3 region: CAISVVPGQGAPEQFF. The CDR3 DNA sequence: TGTGCCATCAGTGTCGTTCCGGGACAGGGGGCTCCTGAGCAGTTCTTC.

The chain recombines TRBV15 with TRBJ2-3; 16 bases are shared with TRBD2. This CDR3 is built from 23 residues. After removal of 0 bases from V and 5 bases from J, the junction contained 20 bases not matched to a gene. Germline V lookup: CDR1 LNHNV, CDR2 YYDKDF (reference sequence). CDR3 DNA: TGTGCCACCAGCAGAGATCGGTACCGAGTTGGGACTAGCGGGAGGGCCTATGGAGATACGCAGTATTTT. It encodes CATSRDRYRVGTSGRAYGDTQYF.

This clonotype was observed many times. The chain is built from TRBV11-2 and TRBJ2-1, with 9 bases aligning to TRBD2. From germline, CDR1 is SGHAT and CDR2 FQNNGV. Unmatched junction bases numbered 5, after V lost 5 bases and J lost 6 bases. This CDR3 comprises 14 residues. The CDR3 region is CASSMGLAPNEQFF. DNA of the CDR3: TGTGCCAGCAGCATGGGACTAGCCCCCAATGAGCAGTTCTTC.

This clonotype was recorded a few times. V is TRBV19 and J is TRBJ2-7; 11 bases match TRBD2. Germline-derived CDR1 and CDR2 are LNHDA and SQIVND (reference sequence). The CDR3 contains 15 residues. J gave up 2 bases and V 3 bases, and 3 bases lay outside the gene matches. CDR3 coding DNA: TGTGCCAGTAGTATGGTAGCGGGAGGGACCTACGAGCAGTACTTC. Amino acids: CASSMVAGGTYEQYF.

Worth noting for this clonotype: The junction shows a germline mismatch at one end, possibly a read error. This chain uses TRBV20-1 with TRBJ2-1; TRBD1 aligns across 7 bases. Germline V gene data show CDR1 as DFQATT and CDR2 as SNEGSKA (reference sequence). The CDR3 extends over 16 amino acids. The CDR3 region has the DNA TGCAGTTCTAGAGATCAGACAGGGCCTTTATATAATGAGCAGTTCTTC. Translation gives CSSRDQTGPLYNEQFF.

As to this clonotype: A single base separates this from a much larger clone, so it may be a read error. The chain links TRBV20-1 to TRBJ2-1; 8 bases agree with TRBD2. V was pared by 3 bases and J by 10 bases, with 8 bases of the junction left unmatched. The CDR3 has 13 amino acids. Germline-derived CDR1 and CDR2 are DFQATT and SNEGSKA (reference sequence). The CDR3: CSARPGGPYEQFF. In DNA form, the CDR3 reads TGCAGTGCTAGGCCGGGAGGGCCGTACGAGCAGTTCTTC.

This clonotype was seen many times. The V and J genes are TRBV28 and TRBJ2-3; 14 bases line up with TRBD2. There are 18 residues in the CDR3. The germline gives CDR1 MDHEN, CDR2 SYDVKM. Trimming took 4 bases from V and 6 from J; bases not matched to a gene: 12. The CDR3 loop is CASSSQPGTSGRLDTQYF. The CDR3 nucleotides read TGTGCCAGCAGTTCCCAGCCCGGGACTAGCGGGAGACTGGATACGCAGTATTTT.

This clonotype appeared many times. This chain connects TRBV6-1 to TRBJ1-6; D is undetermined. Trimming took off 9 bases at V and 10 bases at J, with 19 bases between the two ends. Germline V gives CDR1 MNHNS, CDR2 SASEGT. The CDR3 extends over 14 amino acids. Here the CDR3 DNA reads TGTGCCAGTGTTGCGCGGGGTGTTGGGTCACCCCTCCACTTT. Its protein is CASVARGVGSPLHF.

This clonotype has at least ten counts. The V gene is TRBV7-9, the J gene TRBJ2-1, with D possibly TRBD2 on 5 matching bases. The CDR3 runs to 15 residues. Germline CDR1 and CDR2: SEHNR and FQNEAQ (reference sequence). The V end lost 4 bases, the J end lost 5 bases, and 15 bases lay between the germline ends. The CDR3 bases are TGTGCCAGCAGCTCCTTGGAGCGGACCCACAATGAGCAGTTCTTC. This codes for CASSSLERTHNEQFF.

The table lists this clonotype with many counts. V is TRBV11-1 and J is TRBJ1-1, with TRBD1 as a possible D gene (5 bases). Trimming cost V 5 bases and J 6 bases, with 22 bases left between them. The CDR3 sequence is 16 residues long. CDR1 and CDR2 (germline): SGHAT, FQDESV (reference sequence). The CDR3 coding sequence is TGTGCCAGCAGCCCCGAACCTCAGGGTTGGGGAGCTGAAGCTTTCTTT. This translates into CASSPEPQGWGAEAFF.